One T cell receptor beta chain is described in this entry. Authors' processing steps: Researchers report that nucleated cell counts were estimated from reference gene primer amplification. Repertoires were generated with immunoSEQ multiplex PCR, while TCRdb's copy carries only in-frame clones and drops some. V and J calls and clone size are those listed in that table; D and trimming were worked out from the DNA. The sample has 200,000 to 250,000 clones, approximately 89% seen once. V was cut by 4 bases and J by 1 base, with 11 bases left in between. CDR3 size: 14 residues. Germline lookup yields CDR1 WNHNN and CDR2 SYGVQD (reference sequence). Participants were placed into cohorts based on the clinical history they reported. This specimen belongs to a study of blood T cell repertoires in COVID-19. About the study: Spain, Italy and the United States supplied samples that represented acute and convalescent COVID-19. The analysed material was cDNA or gDNA that came from T cells, B-cell-depleted T cells, or PBMCs.

The receptor was derived from a woman aged 25 to 45 who had been exposed to COVID-19. The specimen sequenced was PBMCs or T cells enriched from blood (not recorded which). The chain recombines TRBV10-1 with TRBJ2-7; tentatively, D is TRBD1 (6 bases). The chain's CDR3 is CASSGAQGSYEQYF. For the CDR3, the DNA is TGCGCCAGCAGTGGGGCCCAGGGGTCCTACGAGCAGTACTTC.